The rows below give T cell receptor beta chains drawn from one sample of a study of T cell repertoires in cytomegalovirus infection. No antigen is known for these receptors. TCRdb analysed the reads with MiXCR anew, one entry per CDR3 protein. The repertoire holds around 900,000 distinct CDR3 sequences, with less than 40% as singletons. This specimen consisted of cultured CD8+ T cells from PBMCs, obtained from culture after CMV antigen stimulation. The receptors come from a human donor in good health (CMV status not recorded). Some clones in this sample may be carry-over from other donors' samples. The conserved cysteine and the conserved F or W are not part of the CDR3 here. Each record gives: V gene, J gene, CDR3 protein.

TRBV5-1,TRBJ1-1,ASSLSEEGMNTEAF
TRBV2,TRBJ2-1,ATGGNEQF
TRBV4-1,TRBJ2-7,ASSQPGQGVYEQY
TRBV4-3,TRBJ2-2,ASSQGAGGQGGELF
TRBV2,TRBJ1-2,ASSEAVLRQGENYGYT
TRBV7-7,TRBJ2-3,ASSLSSVGTSGGDTDTQY
TRBV4-1,TRBJ2-2,ASSQEGAGTGELF
TRBV12-3/TRBV12-4,TRBJ1-5,ASTLGSNQPQH
TRBV6-6,TRBJ1-2,ASSQSMKTGPYGYT
TRBV27,TRBJ2-3,ASSFLGRQGADTQY
TRBV2,TRBJ2-7,ASSDQDSGEQY
TRBV6-1,TRBJ2-5,ASSEEYSLGTQY
TRBV6-4,TRBJ2-3,ASSLSHRAPDTQY
TRBV7-9,TRBJ2-1,ASSTPRETKNEQF
TRBV6-1,TRBJ2-1,ASSEWRGGGYNEQF
TRBV7-2,TRBJ2-1,ASSSIGGLSYNEQF
TRBV12-3/TRBV12-4,TRBJ1-1,ASSLAGGTEAF
TRBV6-6,TRBJ2-1,ASTPLAGGTYNEQF
TRBV12-3/TRBV12-4,TRBJ1-5,ASSSSGQLPQH
TRBV7-6,TRBJ1-5,ASSTYRGGSNQPQH
TRBV29-1,TRBJ2-4,SAKVPDLRNIQY
TRBV11-1,TRBJ1-1,ASSFSLGNTEAF
TRBV19,TRBJ2-2,ASRRREAGFTGELF
TRBV5-5,TRBJ1-4,ASSLRGGNEKLF
TRBV2,TRBJ2-5,ASSTGTRNFQETQY
TRBV9,TRBJ2-3,ASSPGSGLADTQY
TRBV27,TRBJ2-3,ASSFDRDADTQY
TRBV7-3,TRBJ2-1,ASSSTNGGAEQF
TRBV20-1,TRBJ2-1,SARAGGSSYNEQF
TRBV5-1,TRBJ2-2,ASSFWRSGKNGELF
TRBV12-3/TRBV12-4,TRBJ2-1,AGLGGPHYNEQF
TRBV15,TRBJ1-4,ATSRDLGLNEKLF
TRBV27,TRBJ2-7,ASSYLAGGNYEQY
TRBV19,TRBJ2-2,ASSTYARDTGELF
TRBV4-1,TRBJ1-1,ASSQVTRVFQAF
TRBV19,TRBJ2-3,ASSIGQNPNTDTQY
TRBV6-5,TRBJ2-1,ASSPGGERGNEQF
TRBV10-3,TRBJ2-3,AIVPDTQY
TRBV10-3,TRBJ1-5,AISEGQPNQPQH
TRBV19,TRBJ2-7,ASSEGLTYEQY
TRBV6-6,TRBJ1-2,ASSYSLDYGYT
TRBV7-6,TRBJ2-3,ASSSTGTGITDTQY
TRBV19,TRBJ2-1,ASRPTSYNEQF